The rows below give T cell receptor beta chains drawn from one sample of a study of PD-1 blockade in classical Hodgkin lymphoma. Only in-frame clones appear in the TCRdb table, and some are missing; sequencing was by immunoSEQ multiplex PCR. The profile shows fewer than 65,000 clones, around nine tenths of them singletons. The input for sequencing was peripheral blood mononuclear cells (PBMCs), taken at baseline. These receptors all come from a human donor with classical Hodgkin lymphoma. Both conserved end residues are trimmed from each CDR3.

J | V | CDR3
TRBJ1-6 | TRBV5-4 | ASSLYPGNSPLH
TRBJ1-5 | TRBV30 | AWSRQGNQPQH
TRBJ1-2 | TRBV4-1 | ASSEGGIYGYT
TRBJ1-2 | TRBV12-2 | ASRLISLEGGRTEGYT
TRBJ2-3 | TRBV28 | ATGTGLYTQY
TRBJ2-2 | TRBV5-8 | ASSRGRLDSYYTGELF
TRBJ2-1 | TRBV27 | ASSLSIVASGSYEQF
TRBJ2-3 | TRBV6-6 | ASVEEGARTDTQY
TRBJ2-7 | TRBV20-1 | RADSYEQY
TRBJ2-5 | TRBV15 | ATSRDRGETQY
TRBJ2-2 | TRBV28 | ASSSWREDTGELF
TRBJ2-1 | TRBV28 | ASSLFFRQTRGLAGGISYNEQF
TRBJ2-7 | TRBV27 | ASSLSGQHEQY
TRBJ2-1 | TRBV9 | ASSPPWASGRGEQF
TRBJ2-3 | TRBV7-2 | ASSLAGAFGPY
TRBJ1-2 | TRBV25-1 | ASSEYGRFGGYT
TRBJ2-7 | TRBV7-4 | ASSVHLAEGYEQY
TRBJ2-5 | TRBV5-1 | ASSLAGRVQETQY
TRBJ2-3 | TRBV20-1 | SATTDTQY
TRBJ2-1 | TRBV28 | ASSFRREVENEQF
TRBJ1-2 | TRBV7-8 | ASSRPGAATFDGYT
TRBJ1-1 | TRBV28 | ASSPRRAGGASTEAF
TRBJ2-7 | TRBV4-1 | ASSQIQGASYEQY
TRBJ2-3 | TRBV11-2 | ASSLERIATQY
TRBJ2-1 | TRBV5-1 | ASSLAGYSYNEQF
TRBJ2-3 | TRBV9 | ASSVEGLAVTDTQY
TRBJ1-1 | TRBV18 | ASSPEIGGLTEAF
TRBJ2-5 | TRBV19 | ASSRNFGTEETQY
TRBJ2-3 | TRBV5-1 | ASSLKTGGLTDTQY
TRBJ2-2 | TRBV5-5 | ASSPEFEQVNTGELF
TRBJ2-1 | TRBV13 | ASSLLWGKNEQF
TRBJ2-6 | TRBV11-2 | ASSSLGGTGHSGANVLT
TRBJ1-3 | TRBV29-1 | SVDRAGVLSGNTIY
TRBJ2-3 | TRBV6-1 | ASRVAGGPLGTQY
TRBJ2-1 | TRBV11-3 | ASSFRGFYNEQF
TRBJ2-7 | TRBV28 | ASISGGPYEQY
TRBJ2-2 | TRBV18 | ASSPVSLANTGELF
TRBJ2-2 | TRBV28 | ASSLFVQVRGYTGELF
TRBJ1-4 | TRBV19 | ASSIGVYDRIV
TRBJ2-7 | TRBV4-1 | ASSQETKTGGSKEQY
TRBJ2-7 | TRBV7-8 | ASSAGGGDEQY
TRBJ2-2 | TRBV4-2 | ASSQVAGNTGELF
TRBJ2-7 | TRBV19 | ASSPYPGQGYEQY
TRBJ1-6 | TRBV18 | ASSPVGTGNSPLH
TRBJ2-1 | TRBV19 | ASRRGGNEQF
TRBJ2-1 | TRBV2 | ASSVEGKLDEQF